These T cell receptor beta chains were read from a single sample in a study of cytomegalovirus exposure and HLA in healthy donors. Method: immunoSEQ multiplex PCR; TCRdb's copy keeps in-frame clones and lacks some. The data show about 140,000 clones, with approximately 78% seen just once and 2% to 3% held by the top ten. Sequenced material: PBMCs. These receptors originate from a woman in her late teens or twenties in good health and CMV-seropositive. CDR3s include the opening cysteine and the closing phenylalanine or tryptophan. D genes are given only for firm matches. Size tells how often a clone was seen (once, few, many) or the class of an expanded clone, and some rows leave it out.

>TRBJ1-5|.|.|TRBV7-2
TGTGCCAGCAGCTTGGGGCAGGCTAGCAATCAGCCCCAGCATTTT
CASSLGQASNQPQHF
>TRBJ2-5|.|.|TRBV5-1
TGCGCCAGCAGCAGTCAGCAAGAGACCCAGTACTTC
CASSSQQETQYF
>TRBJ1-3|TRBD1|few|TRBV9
TGTGCCAGCAGCCCCCGGACAGGGGAAGGTCTAGGAAACACCATATATTTT
CASSPRTGEGLGNTIYF
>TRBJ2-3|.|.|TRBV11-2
TGTGCCAGCGGGGCTCCCCTCCGAGGCACAGATACGCAGTATTTT
CASGAPLRGTDTQYF
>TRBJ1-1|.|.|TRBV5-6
TGTGCCAGCAGCTGGGTAGGGGGCACTGAAGCTTTCTTT
CASSWVGGTEAFF
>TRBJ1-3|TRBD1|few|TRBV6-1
TGTGCCAGCAGTGAACGGGACAGGGTTCTGAGAGGGAACACCATATATTTT
CASSERDRVLRGNTIYF
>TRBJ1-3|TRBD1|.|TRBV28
TGTGCCAGCAGTTTTTCTGGGACAGAAAACTCTGGAAACACCATATATTTT
CASSFSGTENSGNTIYF
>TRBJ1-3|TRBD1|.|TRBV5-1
TGCGCCAGCAGCTTAGATGGACAGGGTGGAAACACCATATATTTT
CASSLDGQGGNTIYF
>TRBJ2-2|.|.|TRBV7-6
TGTGCCAGCAGCTTAGGGCTAGGCTTGGGGAACACCGGGGAGCTGTTTTTT
CASSLGLGLGNTGELFF
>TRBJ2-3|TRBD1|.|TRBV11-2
TGTGCCAGCAGCTTAGACAGGGGGTCAGATACGCAGTATTTT
CASSLDRGSDTQYF
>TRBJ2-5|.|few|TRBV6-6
TGTGCCAGCAGTCCCTCGGAGACCCAGTACTTC
CASSPSETQYF
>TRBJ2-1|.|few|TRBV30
TGTGCCTGGAGTGTAGGGGGGGCGTCCTACAATGAGCAGTTCTTC
CAWSVGGASYNEQFF
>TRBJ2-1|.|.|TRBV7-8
TGTGCCAGCAGCTTAGGGACTACCCTCTCCTACAATGAGCAGTTCTTC
CASSLGTTLSYNEQFF
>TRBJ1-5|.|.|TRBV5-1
TGCGCCAGCAGCTTGAAAGTCTCGGCAGGGTCGCCGCCCCAGCATTTT
CASSLKVSAGSPPQHF
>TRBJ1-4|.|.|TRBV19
TGTGCCAGTAACTGGCGGTCAGGGTCTCAAGAAAAACTGTTTTTT
CASNWRSGSQEKLFF
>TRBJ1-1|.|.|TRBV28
TGTGCCAGCAGTTTGGGGGACACAATCAAGGTCGACACTGAAGCTTTCTTT
CASSLGDTIKVDTEAFF
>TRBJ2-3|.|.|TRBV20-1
TGCAGTGCTATTATGACAGATACGCAGTATTTT
CSAIMTDTQYF
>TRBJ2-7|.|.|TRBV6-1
TGTGCCAGCAGTCTCCGGGGGACCTCCTACGAGCAGTACTTC
CASSLRGTSYEQYF
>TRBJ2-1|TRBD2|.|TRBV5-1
TGCGCCAGCAGCTTGCTAGCGGGGGGCTACAATGAGCAGTTCTTC
CASSLLAGGYNEQFF
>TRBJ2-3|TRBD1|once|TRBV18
TGTGCCAGCTCACCATTTCAGGGGGCGGCTAGCACAGATACGCAGTATTTT
CASSPFQGAASTDTQYF
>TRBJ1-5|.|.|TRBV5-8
TGTGCCAGCAGCTTGACAGACGAGAGTCAGCCCCAGCATTTT
CASSLTDESQPQHF
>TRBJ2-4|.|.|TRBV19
TGTGCCAGTAGTGGACAGACAGGCAGGGACATTCAGTACTTC
CASSGQTGRDIQYF
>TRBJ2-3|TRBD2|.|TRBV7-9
TGTGCCAGCAGACAGACTAGCGGTAGCACAGATACGCAGTATTTT
CASRQTSGSTDTQYF
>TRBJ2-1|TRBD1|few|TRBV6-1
TGTGCCAGCAAGGGGACAGGGCACAATGAGCAGTTCTTC
CASKGTGHNEQFF
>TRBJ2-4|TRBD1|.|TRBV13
TGTGCCAGCAGACGACAGGGGATTGACAAAAACATTCAGTACTTC
CASRRQGIDKNIQYF
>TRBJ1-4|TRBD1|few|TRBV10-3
TGTGCCATCAGTGAGCAGACAGGGGACGAAAAACTGTTTTTT
CAISEQTGDEKLFF
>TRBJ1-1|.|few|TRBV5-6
TGTGCCAGCAGCCCGGAGGGGAGAACTGAAGCTTTCTTT
CASSPEGRTEAFF
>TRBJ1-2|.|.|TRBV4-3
TGCGCCAGCAGCCAAGGAGCGGGCCTGACTTCCTATGGCTACACCTTC
CASSQGAGLTSYGYTF